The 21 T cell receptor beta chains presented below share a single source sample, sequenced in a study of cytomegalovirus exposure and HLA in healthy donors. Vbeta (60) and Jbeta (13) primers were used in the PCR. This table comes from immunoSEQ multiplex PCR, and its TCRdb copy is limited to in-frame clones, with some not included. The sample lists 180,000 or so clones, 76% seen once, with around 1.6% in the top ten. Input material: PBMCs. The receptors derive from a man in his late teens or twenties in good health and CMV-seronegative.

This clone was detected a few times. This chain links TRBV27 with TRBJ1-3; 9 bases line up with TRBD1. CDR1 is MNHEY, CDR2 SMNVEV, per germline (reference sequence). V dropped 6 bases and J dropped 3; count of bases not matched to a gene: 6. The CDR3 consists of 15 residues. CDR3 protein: CASSPTGGIGNTIYF. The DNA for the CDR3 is TGTGCCAGCAGCCCGACAGGGGGTATTGGAAACACCATATATTTT.

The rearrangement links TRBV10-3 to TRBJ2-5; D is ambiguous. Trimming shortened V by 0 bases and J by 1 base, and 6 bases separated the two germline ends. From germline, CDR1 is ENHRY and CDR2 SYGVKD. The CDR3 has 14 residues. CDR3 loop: CAISESAVQETQYF. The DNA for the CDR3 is TGTGCCATCAGTGAGTCGGCAGTCCAAGAGACCCAGTACTTC.

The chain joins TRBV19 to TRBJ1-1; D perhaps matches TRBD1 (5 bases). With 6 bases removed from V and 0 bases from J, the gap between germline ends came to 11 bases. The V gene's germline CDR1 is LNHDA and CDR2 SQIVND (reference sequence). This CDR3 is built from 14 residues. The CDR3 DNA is TGTGCCAGTAGAACGGGACTTATGAACACTGAAGCTTTCTTT. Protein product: CASRTGLMNTEAFF.

CDR3 DNA sequence: TGTGCCAGCAGTGACTCGGGGACTAGCGGGGGCCATGGCACAGATACGCAGTATTTT. Its translation is CASSDSGTSGGHGTDTQYF. The rearrangement joins TRBV6-4 to TRBJ2-3, with TRBD2 matching 14 bases. The CDR3 covers 19 residues. Germline-derived CDR1 and CDR2 are MRHNA and SNTAGT. Germline trimming cut 0 bases from V and 1 base from J; bases unmatched to any gene: 6.

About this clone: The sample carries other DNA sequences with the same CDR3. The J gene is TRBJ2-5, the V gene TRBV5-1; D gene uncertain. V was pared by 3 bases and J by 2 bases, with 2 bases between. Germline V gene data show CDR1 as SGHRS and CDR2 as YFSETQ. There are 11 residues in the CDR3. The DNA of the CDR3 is TGCGCCAGCAGCTCGCAAGAGACCCAGTACTTC. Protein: CASSSQETQYF.

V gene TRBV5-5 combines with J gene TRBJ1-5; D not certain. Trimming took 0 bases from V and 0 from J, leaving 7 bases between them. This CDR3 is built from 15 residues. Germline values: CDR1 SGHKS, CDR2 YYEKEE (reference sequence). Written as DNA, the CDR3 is TGTGCCAGCAGCTTGGGCGTCAATAGCAATCAGCCCCAGCATTTT. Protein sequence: CASSLGVNSNQPQHF. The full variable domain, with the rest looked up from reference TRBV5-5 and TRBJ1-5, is DAGVTQSPTHLIKTRGQQVTLRCSPISGHKSVSWYQQVLGQGPQFIFQYYEKEERGRGNFPDRFSARQFPNYSSELNVNALLLGDSALYLCASSLGVNSNQPQHFGDGTRLSIL.

The CDR3 loop reads CSVNKQGTEAFF. For the CDR3, the DNA is TGCAGCGTGAATAAACAGGGGACTGAAGCTTTCTTT. V usage is TRBV29-1 and J usage is TRBJ1-1; TRBD1 agrees at 7 bases. The CDR3 consists of 12 residues. The germline gives CDR1 SQVTM, CDR2 ANQGSEA. The V and J ends lost 6 bases and 5 bases, in that order; junction bases with no gene match: 6.

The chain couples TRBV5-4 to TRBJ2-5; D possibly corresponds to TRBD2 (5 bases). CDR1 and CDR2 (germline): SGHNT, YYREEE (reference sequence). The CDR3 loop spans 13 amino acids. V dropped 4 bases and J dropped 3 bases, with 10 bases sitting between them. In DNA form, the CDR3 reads TGTGCCAGCAGCGCGACTACCGAAGAGACCCAGTACTTC. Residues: CASSATTEETQYF.

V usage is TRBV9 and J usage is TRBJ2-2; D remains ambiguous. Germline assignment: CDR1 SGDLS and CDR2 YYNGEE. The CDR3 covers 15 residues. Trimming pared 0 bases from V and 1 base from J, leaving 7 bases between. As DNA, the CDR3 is TGTGCCAGCAGCGTAGGTCCCCTGAACACCGGGGAGCTGTTTTTT. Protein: CASSVGPLNTGELFF.

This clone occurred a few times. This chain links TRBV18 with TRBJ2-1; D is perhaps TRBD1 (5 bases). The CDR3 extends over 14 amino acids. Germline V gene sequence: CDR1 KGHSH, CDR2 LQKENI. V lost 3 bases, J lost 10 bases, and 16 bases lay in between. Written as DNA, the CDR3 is TGTGCCAGCTCACCTGAGATGACAGTTCGGGAGCAGTTCTTC. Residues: CASSPEMTVREQFF.

CDR3 loop: CAWAQGMEQYF. The DNA for the CDR3 is TGTGCCTGGGCACAGGGGATGGAGCAGTACTTC. V is TRBV30 and J is TRBJ2-5; 7 positions match TRBD1. Trimming removed 5 bases from V and 11 bases from J; junction bases left unmatched: 8. CDR3 length: 11 amino acids. Germline V gene lookup returns CDR1 GTSNPN and CDR2 SVGIG (reference sequence).

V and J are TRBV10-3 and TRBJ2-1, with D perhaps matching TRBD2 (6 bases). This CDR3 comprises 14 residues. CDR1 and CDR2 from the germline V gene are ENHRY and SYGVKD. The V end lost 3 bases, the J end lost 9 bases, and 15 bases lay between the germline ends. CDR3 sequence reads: CAISDFGGSAEQFF. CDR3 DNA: TGTGCCATCAGTGACTTCGGGGGTAGCGCTGAGCAGTTCTTC.

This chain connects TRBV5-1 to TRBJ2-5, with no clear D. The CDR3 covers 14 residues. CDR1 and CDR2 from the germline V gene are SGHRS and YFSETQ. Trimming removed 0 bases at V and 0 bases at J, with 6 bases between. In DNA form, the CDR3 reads TGCGCCAGCAGCTTGGAGCCGGACCAAGAGACCCAGTACTTC. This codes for CASSLEPDQETQYF.

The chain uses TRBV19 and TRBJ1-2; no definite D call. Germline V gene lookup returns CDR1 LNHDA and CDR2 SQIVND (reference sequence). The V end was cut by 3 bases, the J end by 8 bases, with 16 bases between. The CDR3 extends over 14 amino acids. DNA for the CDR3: TGTGCCAGTAGTATTGTCTCGGGGAGAGGAGGCTACACCTTC. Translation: CASSIVSGRGGYTF.

CDR3 DNA: TGTGCCAGCAGCGGAGAGACTAATGAAAAACTGTTTTTT. As protein: CASSGETNEKLFF. The chain combines TRBV9 with TRBJ1-4, with unresolved D. The V end lost 3 bases, the J end lost 2 bases, and 5 bases lay between the germline ends. The CDR3 runs to 13 residues. Germline CDR1 is SGDLS and CDR2 is YYNGEE.

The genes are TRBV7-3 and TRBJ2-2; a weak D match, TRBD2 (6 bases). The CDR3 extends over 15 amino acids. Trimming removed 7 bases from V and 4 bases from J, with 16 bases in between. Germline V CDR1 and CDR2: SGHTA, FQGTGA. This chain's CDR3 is CASKAGGPGTGELFF. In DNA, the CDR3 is TGTGCCAGCAAGGCCGGGGGTCCTGGCACCGGGGAGCTGTTTTTT.

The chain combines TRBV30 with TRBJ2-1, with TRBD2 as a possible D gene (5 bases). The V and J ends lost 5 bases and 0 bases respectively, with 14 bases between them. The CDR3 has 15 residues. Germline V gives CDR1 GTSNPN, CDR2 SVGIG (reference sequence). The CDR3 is CAWRQRTRSYNEQFF. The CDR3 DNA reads TGTGCCTGGCGTCAGCGGACTCGCTCCTACAATGAGCAGTTCTTC. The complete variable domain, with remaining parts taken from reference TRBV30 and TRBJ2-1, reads SQTIHQWPATLVQPVGSPLSLECTVEGTSNPNLYWYRQAAGRGLQLLFYSVGIGQISSEVPQNLSASRPQDRQFILSSKKLLLSDSGFYLCAWRQRTRSYNEQFFGPGTRLTVL.

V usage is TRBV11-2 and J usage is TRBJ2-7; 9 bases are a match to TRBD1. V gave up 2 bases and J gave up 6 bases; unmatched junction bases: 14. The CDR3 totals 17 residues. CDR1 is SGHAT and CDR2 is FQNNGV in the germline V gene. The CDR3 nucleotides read TGTGCCAGCAGCTTAATTCCGGGGGGACAGGGAAAGGCCGAGCAGTACTTC. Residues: CASSLIPGGQGKAEQYF.

CDR3 sequence (DNA): TGTGCCAGCAATGGACTACCCATAAATTCACCCCTCCACTTT. Translating it yields CASNGLPINSPLHF. The V call is TRBV6-5, the J call TRBJ1-6; D ambiguous. Germline V lookup: CDR1 MNHEY, CDR2 SVGAGI. CDR3 length: 14 residues. Trimming removed 7 bases from V and 7 bases from J, with 14 bases in between.

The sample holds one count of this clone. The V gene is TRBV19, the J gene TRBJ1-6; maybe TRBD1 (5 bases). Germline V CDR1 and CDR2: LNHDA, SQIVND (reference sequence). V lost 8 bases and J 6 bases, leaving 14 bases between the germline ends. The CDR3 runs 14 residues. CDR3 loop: CASAPGGSNSPLHF. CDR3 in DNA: TGTGCCAGTGCTCCGGGGGGGTCTAATTCACCCCTCCACTTT.

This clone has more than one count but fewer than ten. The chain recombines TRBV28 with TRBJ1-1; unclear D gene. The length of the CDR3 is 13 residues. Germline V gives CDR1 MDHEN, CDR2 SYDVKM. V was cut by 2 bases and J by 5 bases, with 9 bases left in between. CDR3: CASSLARETEAFF. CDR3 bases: TGTGCCAGCAGTTTAGCACGGGAGACTGAAGCTTTCTTT.